The subject of this entry is one TCR beta chain. Its specificity is unknown. The junction departs from the called germline gene at one end, perhaps through a read error. The record originates from a study of post-analysis software for immune sequencing data. Looked up from germline, CDR1 is SGHTA and CDR2 is FQGTGA. CDR3 size: 13 residues. Study observations and caveats: Among four to six TRBV segments more frequent in patients than controls were TRBV5-6, TRBV5-1 and TRBV20-1. Patients with multiple sclerosis recorded significantly lower normalized Chao1 diversity than controls, the study found.

Unique molecular identifiers tagged the TCR beta cDNA libraries. Some 500,000 cDNA molecules were obtained from approximately 1 to 10 million T cells. TCRdb recomputed calls from the PCR reads with MiXCR, one row per CDR3 protein. There are approximately 400,000 distinct CDR3 sequences in the sample; around a third occur only once, and roughly an eighth lies in the top ten. The receptor was isolated from a girl aged 5-17 years with multiple sclerosis. Sequencing was carried out using blood. The V call is TRBV7-3, the J call TRBJ1-6, with TRBD1 matching 8 bases. CDR3 sequence (DNA): TGTGCCAGCAGCGGGGACAGGAATTCACCCCCCCACTTT. Amino acid sequence: CASSGDRNSPPHF.